This TCR beta chain was sequenced during a study of blood T cells in healthy people across ages. It was with a sample-barcoded 5' primer and a J-beta primer mix that a second PCR of about 7 to 12 cycles was run. TCRdb called the 5' RACE reads again in MiXCR, with one record for every CDR3 protein. The sample has approximately 1.5 million distinct CDR3 sequences, 35% to 45% seen once. This CDR3 is 14 amino acids long. Germline CDR1 is SGHRS and CDR2 is YFSETQ. Trimming stripped 3 bases from V and 7 bases from J, with 13 bases between. Comment on this clonotype: Its antigen remains unknown.

Points from the study as a whole: Naive CD4+ cells and diversity were both higher in long-lived donors than in aged donors.

The sequenced sample consisted of blood. This receptor was identified in a woman younger than 35 in good health. The rearrangement joins TRBV5-1 to TRBJ1-4; tentatively, D is TRBD1 (6 bases). The CDR3 nucleotides are TGCGCCAGCAGCTGGGGAGGGGGAAGTGAAAAACTGTTTTTT. Its protein is CASSWGGGSEKLFF.